One T cell receptor beta chain is described in this entry. The data derive from a study of blood T cell repertoires in COVID-19. Background on the study: The cDNA or gDNA used as material had been derived from T cells, B-cell-depleted T cells, or PBMCs.

The CDR3 runs 13 residues. Unmatched junction bases numbered 9, after V lost 5 bases and J lost 7 bases. Germline V gene lookup returns CDR1 SQVTM and CDR2 ANQGSEA. Data came from immunoSEQ multiplex PCR; TCRdb stores just in-frame clones and leaves some out. The data show 95,000 to 150,000 clones, approximately 81% seen once. The sequencing sample was made of peripheral blood. The TCR sequence derives from a woman over 75 with acute or convalescent COVID-19. The V call is TRBV29-1, the J call TRBJ1-2; 8 positions match TRBD1. This chain's CDR3 is CSVKWQGAGGYTF. The CDR3 region has the DNA TGCAGCGTTAAGTGGCAGGGGGCGGGTGGCTACACCTTC. Drawing the rest from reference TRBV29-1 and TRBJ1-2, the complete variable domain is SAVISQKPSRDICQRGTSLTIQCQVDSQVTMMFWYRQQPGQSLTLIATANQGSEATYESGFVIDKFPISRPNLTFSTLTVSNMSPEDSSIYLCSVKWQGAGGYTFGSGTRLTVV.